This T cell receptor beta chain appears in the sequencing data of a study of tumour-infiltrating T cells in Burkitt lymphoma. Study-level background: Overall and progression-free survival were predicted by productive clonality.

Germline loops: CDR1 KGHSH, CDR2 LQKENI. J gave up 2 bases and V 5 bases, and 3 bases lay outside the gene matches. This CDR3 is 13 amino acids long. TCRdb keeps only in-frame clones here, not all; method: immunoSEQ multiplex PCR. This table holds about 14,000 clones, 65% to 90% found once. The receptor was isolated from a human donor with diffuse large B-cell lymphoma. The chain recombines TRBV18 with TRBJ2-7; 7 nucleotides align to TRBD2. Sequenced material: tumor tissue. CDR3 in amino acids: CASSGGTTYEQYF. The CDR3 bases are TGTGCCAGCTCAGGGGGGACTACCTACGAGCAGTACTTC.